This T cell receptor beta chain originates from a study of T cell responses to AZD1222 COVID-19 vaccine. This CDR3 is 15 amino acids long. Germline loops: CDR1 LNHDA, CDR2 SQIVND (reference sequence). The V and J ends lost 6 bases and 2 bases respectively, with 13 bases between them. Measured with immunoSEQ multiplex PCR; TCRdb has only the in-frame clones, and not every one. The sample comprises roughly 130,000 clones, roughly 92% of which are singletons, and 0.85% to 1.2% rests with the top ten. The receptor was derived from an adult who received the AZD1222 COVID-19 vaccine. The material was peripheral blood, obtained 28 days after the second AZD1222 dose. This sequence joins TRBV19 and TRBJ1-4; D gene uncertain. The CDR3 bases are TGTGCCAGTAGCCCGCGGGCGGGCACTAATGAAAAACTGTTTTTT. This translates into CASSPRAGTNEKLFF.